Shown below are 26 T cell receptor beta chains from a single sample sequenced in a study of blood T cell repertoires in COVID-19. Only in-frame clones appear in the TCRdb table, and some are missing; sequencing was by immunoSEQ multiplex PCR. The sample shows about 300,000 clones, 86% of them seen only once. The source material was peripheral blood. The source of these receptors is a woman in her forties or fifties with acute or convalescent COVID-19.

This rearrangement joins TRBV9 to TRBJ2-2; the match to TRBD2 covers 7 bases. V shed 3 bases, J shed 2 bases, and the junction held 10 bases outside the gene matches. Germline assignment: CDR1 SGDLS and CDR2 YYNGEE. The CDR3 extends over 17 amino acids. The CDR3 sequence: CASSGGGASYNTGELFF. Here the CDR3 DNA reads TGTGCCAGCAGCGGGGGAGGGGCGAGTTATAACACCGGGGAGCTGTTTTTT. The full variable domain, in which reference TRBV9 and TRBJ2-2 provide the parts outside the CDR3, is DSGVTQTPKHLITATGQRVTLRCSPRSGDLSVYWYQQSLDQGLQFLIQYYNGEERAKGNILERFSAQQFPDLHSELNLSSLELGDSALYFCASSGGGASYNTGELFFGEGSRLTVL.

CDR3: CASSLTAYSYEQYF. The CDR3 DNA reads as TGTGCCAGCAGCTTAACAGCGTACTCCTACGAGCAGTACTTC. The chain joins TRBV7-3 to TRBJ2-7; no clear D gene. Germline assignment: CDR1 SGHTA and CDR2 FQGTGA. Trimming removed 0 bases at V and 0 bases at J, with 6 bases between. The CDR3 consists of 14 residues. Using reference TRBV7-3 and TRBJ2-7 for the parts outside the CDR3, the full variable domain is GAGVSQTPSNKVTEKGKYVELRCDPISGHTALYWYRQSLGQGPEFLIYFQGTGAADDSGLPNDRFFAVRPEGSVSTLKIQRTERGDSAVYLCASSLTAYSYEQYFGPGTRLTVT.

V is TRBV5-6 and J is TRBJ2-1, with TRBD2 matching over 10 bases. Germline CDR1 SGHDT, CDR2 YYEEEE. Unmatched junction bases numbered 7, after V lost 1 base and J lost 9 bases. CDR3 size: 15 residues. The CDR3 here is CASSLRAGGYGEQFF. In DNA form, the CDR3 reads TGTGCCAGCAGCTTGCGAGCGGGAGGGTATGGTGAGCAGTTCTTC.

The genes are TRBV27 and TRBJ1-2; 8 bases are shared with TRBD1. V shed 5 bases and J 4 bases; nucleotides not matched to a gene: 6. CDR3 length: 14 amino acids. Per germline, CDR1 MNHEY and CDR2 SMNVEV (reference sequence). The CDR3 region has the DNA TGTGCCAGCAGTCACGTCCAGGGGGCCTATGGCTACACCTTC. This translates into CASSHVQGAYGYTF.

J is TRBJ1-3 and V is TRBV2; no clear D. Trimming took 3 bases from V and 0 from J, leaving 6 bases between them. The V gene's germline CDR1 is SNHLY and CDR2 FYNNEI. The length of the CDR3 is 14 residues. The CDR3 DNA reads TGTGCCAGCAGTGAGTGGCACTCTGGAAACACCATATATTTT. This translates into CASSEWHSGNTIYF. The whole variable domain, remainder taken from reference TRBV2 and TRBJ1-3, is EPEVTQTPSHQVTQMGQEVILRCVPISNHLYFYWYRQILGQKVEFLVSFYNNEISEKSEIFDDQFSVERPDGSNFTLKIRSTKLEDSAMYFCASSEWHSGNTIYFGEGSWLTVV.

The rearrangement joins TRBV7-9 to TRBJ2-1; TRBD2 aligns across 10 bases. CDR3 length: 14 residues. From germline, CDR1 is SEHNR and CDR2 FQNEAQ (reference sequence). Trimming cost V 6 bases and J 7 bases; bases outside gene matches: 6. The CDR3 here is CASRPGTSVNEQFF. CDR3 DNA: TGTGCCAGCAGGCCCGGGACTAGCGTAAATGAGCAGTTCTTC.

This clone came up a few times. The chain employs TRBV7-2 and TRBJ1-2, with TRBD1 matching 8 bases. Germline-derived CDR1 and CDR2 are SGHTA and FQGNSA. The CDR3 contains 17 residues. The V gene end was trimmed by 4 bases and the J gene end by 1 base; junction bases not matched to a gene: 11. The CDR3 DNA sequence: TGTGCCAGCAGCTCCCACCGCCAGGGGGCGGGTAACTATGGCTACACCTTC. Translating it yields CASSSHRQGAGNYGYTF. Drawing the rest from reference TRBV7-2 and TRBJ1-2, the complete variable domain is GAGVSQSPSNKVTEKGKDVELRCDPISGHTALYWYRQSLGQGLEFLIYFQGNSAPDKSGLPSDRFSAERTGGSVSTLTIQRTQQEDSAVYLCASSSHRQGAGNYGYTFGSGTRLTVV.

Comment on this clone: Different DNA sequences within this sample yield the same CDR3. This chain joins TRBV18 and TRBJ1-2, with D tentatively TRBD1 (5 bases). The germline CDR1 and CDR2 sequences are KGHSH and LQKENI. V lost 2 bases and J lost 0, with 7 bases in between. This CDR3 spans 14 amino acids. The CDR3 spells CASSPDRANYGYTF. CDR3 in DNA: TGTGCCAGCTCACCAGACAGAGCTAACTATGGCTACACCTTC.

The rearrangement uses TRBV6-5 and TRBJ1-5; 10 bases agree with TRBD1. This CDR3 is 15 amino acids long. Losses at the gene ends were 5 bases for V and 4 bases for J; bases not matched to a gene: 5. Germline lookup yields CDR1 MNHEY and CDR2 SVGAGI. DNA of the CDR3: TGTGCCAGCAGTCCTCGGGACAGGGGTAATCAGCCCCAGCATTTT. It codes for CASSPRDRGNQPQHF.

The rearrangement uses TRBV25-1 and TRBJ2-7; D not certain. Germline assignment: CDR1 MGHDK and CDR2 SYGVNS. V shed 3 bases and J shed 2 bases, with 11 bases lying between them. This CDR3 has 14 residues. Written as DNA, the CDR3 is TGTGCCAGCAGTGACTCCGTCCTAACCTACGAGCAGTACTTC. This gives the protein CASSDSVLTYEQYF.

With respect to this clone: The same CDR3 can be traced to other DNA sequences in this sample. V usage is TRBV11-2 and J usage is TRBJ1-2; no clear D. This CDR3 spans 13 amino acids. V was trimmed by 5 bases and J by 2 bases, leaving 9 bases between them. Per the germline V gene, CDR1 is SGHAT and CDR2 is FQNNGV. The CDR3 sequence: CASSLGGNYGYTF. In nucleotides, the CDR3 is TGTGCCAGCAGCCTCGGCGGGAACTATGGCTACACCTTC.

In DNA, the CDR3 is TGCAGCGTTGAAGACCCGCGAGCCCAGGGGGCGGGAGAGACCCAGTACTTC. It translates to CSVEDPRAQGAGETQYF. The chain uses TRBV29-1 and TRBJ2-5; TRBD1 agrees at 8 bases. CDR3 length equals 17 residues. V dropped 0 bases and J dropped 4; count of bases not matched to a gene: 13. Germline V gene data show CDR1 as SQVTM and CDR2 as ANQGSEA.

The rearrangement uses TRBV7-3 and TRBJ2-7; 7 bases map to TRBD2. The CDR3 totals 11 residues. With V trimmed by 11 bases and J by 6 bases, 7 bases remained unmatched. Germline V lookup: CDR1 SGHTA, CDR2 FQGTGA. Here the CDR3 reads CAALALGEQYF. CDR3 DNA: TGTGCCGCACTAGCGTTGGGCGAGCAGTACTTC.

CDR3 loop: CASSLIGGSSYNEQFF. In DNA, the CDR3 is TGTGCCAGCAGTTTGATTGGAGGAAGCTCCTACAATGAGCAGTTCTTC. The chain carries TRBV27 and TRBJ2-1; a possible D gene is TRBD2 (5 bases). This CDR3 has 16 residues. The germline gives CDR1 MNHEY, CDR2 SMNVEV (reference sequence). The V gene lost 3 bases and the J gene lost 0 bases, with 12 bases spanning the gap.

V and J are TRBV28 and TRBJ1-5, with unresolved D. Deletions cut 2 bases from V and 5 bases from J, with 13 bases between. There are 15 residues in the CDR3. From germline, CDR1 is MDHEN and CDR2 SYDVKM. CDR3 in amino acids: CASSLEVLGYQPQHF. The CDR3 nucleotides are TGTGCCAGCAGTTTAGAGGTCTTAGGTTATCAGCCCCAGCATTTT.

This chain uses TRBV19 with TRBJ1-2, with 9 bases identical to TRBD1. Germline V gene data show CDR1 as LNHDA and CDR2 as SQIVND (reference sequence). V shed 5 bases and J 2 bases; nucleotides not matched to a gene: 3. The CDR3 consists of 14 residues. This CDR3 reads CASSPGTGNYGYTF. The CDR3 DNA reads as TGTGCCAGTAGTCCCGGGACAGGGAACTATGGCTACACCTTC.

This clone came up once. The rearrangement links TRBV7-3 to TRBJ2-3, with 9 bases that match TRBD1. Germline V CDR1 and CDR2: SGHTA, FQGTGA. The CDR3 contains 14 residues. V was clipped by 5 bases and J by 3 bases; unmatched bases: 3. CDR3 sequence reads: CASSQGQGTDTQYF. The CDR3 bases are TGTGCCAGCAGCCAGGGACAGGGAACAGATACGCAGTATTTT.

In this sample, this clone turned up a few times. V usage is TRBV7-6 and J usage is TRBJ2-7, with 8 nucleotides matching TRBD2. The CDR3 loop spans 17 amino acids. V lost 2 bases to trimming and J lost 1 base; unmatched junction nucleotides: 10. The germline CDR1 and CDR2 sequences are SGHVS and FNYEAQ. The CDR3 loop reads CASSLKALSGESYEQYF. The CDR3 DNA reads as TGTGCCAGCAGCTTAAAAGCGCTTAGCGGGGAATCCTACGAGCAGTACTTC.

This clone was observed a single time. The chain uses TRBV19 and TRBJ1-1; TRBD1 matches at 8 bases. J lost 4 bases, V lost 6 bases, and 7 bases had no gene match. This CDR3 comprises 14 residues. Germline V gives CDR1 LNHDA, CDR2 SQIVND (reference sequence). CDR3 nucleotides: TGTGCCAGTAGGCCGTGGCAGGGGGCCACTGAAGCTTTCTTT. Translated, it gives CASRPWQGATEAFF.

The V call is TRBV9, the J call TRBJ2-7; D unresolved. Per the germline V gene, CDR1 is SGDLS and CDR2 is YYNGEE. Trimming left V 0 bases short and J 0 bases short, with 10 bases between. This CDR3 has 15 residues. CDR3 loop: CASSVDPQDSYEQYF. The CDR3 nucleotides read TGTGCCAGCAGCGTAGACCCCCAGGACTCCTACGAGCAGTACTTC.

In nucleotides, the CDR3 is TGTGCCAGCAGCCCCTACGCCGGACTGGACAATGAGCAGTTCTTC. Amino acids: CASSPYAGLDNEQFF. The chain carries TRBV5-4 and TRBJ2-1, with TRBD2 as a possible D gene (5 bases). V was clipped by 4 bases and J by 5 bases, with 16 bases between them. The CDR3 has 15 amino acids. The V gene's germline CDR1 is SGHNT and CDR2 YYREEE (reference sequence).

This clone was picked up one time. This chain joins TRBV5-1 and TRBJ1-2; TRBD1 aligns across 8 bases. The CDR3 length is 16 residues. The J segment lost 4 bases and the V segment lost 3 bases, leaving 11 bases of the junction unmatched. CDR1 is SGHRS, CDR2 YFSETQ, per germline. CDR3 sequence: CASSSGTGPSVYGYTF. The CDR3 DNA sequence: TGCGCCAGCAGCTCGGGGACAGGCCCGTCGGTCTATGGCTACACCTTC.

The V gene is TRBV10-3, the J gene TRBJ2-1; tentative D call: TRBD2 (5 bases). The CDR3 is 14 amino acids. Germline V CDR1 and CDR2: ENHRY, SYGVKD. V dropped 8 bases and J dropped 8 bases, with 19 bases sitting between them. CDR3 coding DNA: TGTGCCATCTCGATAGGGAGTAATCGAGATGAGCAGTTCTTC. Translation: CAISIGSNRDEQFF.

The chain carries TRBV24-1 and TRBJ2-2, with D maybe TRBD2 (6 bases). From germline, CDR1 is KGHDR and CDR2 SFDVKD. The CDR3 runs 14 residues. V dropped 2 bases and J dropped 4 bases, with 7 bases sitting between them. The CDR3 spells CATSDSGGTGELFF. Written as DNA, the CDR3 is TGTGCCACCAGTGATTCCGGGGGCACCGGGGAGCTGTTTTTT.

V usage is TRBV30 and J usage is TRBJ2-1, with a possible D match to TRBD2 (6 bases). Per the germline V gene, CDR1 is GTSNPN and CDR2 is SVGIG (reference sequence). The length of the CDR3 is 14 residues. V was cut by 1 base and J by 11 bases, with 18 bases left in between. The CDR3 sequence is CAWSELEIGGKQFF. DNA for the CDR3: TGTGCCTGGAGTGAACTAGAGATCGGAGGGAAGCAGTTCTTC.

V usage is TRBV27 and J usage is TRBJ2-7; possible D gene TRBD2, 6 bases. V shed 6 bases and J shed 4 bases, with 16 bases lying between them. Germline V gene data show CDR1 as MNHEY and CDR2 as SMNVEV (reference sequence). This CDR3 contains 14 residues. Written as DNA, the CDR3 is TGTGCCAGCAGGGTGGAGGGCCTTGGGTACGAGCAGTACTTC. Translated, it gives CASRVEGLGYEQYF.